These T cell receptor beta chains were read from a single sample in a study of blood T cell repertoires in COVID-19. Clones were sequenced by immunoSEQ multiplex PCR, and TCRdb holds only the in-frame ones, with some missing. The data hold under 300,000 clones, with 85% observed a single time. The specimen was peripheral blood. These receptors were obtained from a human donor in a cohort sampled during active COVID-19. The conserved cysteine and the conserved F or W are not part of the CDR3 here.

V | CDR3
TRBV28 | ASSFLYQPQH
TRBV5-6 | ASSSTGLAGGVQF
TRBV12-3/TRBV12-4 | ASNQQGSYEQY
TRBV12-3/TRBV12-4 | ASSAVVENEAF
TRBV7-9 | ASGLLGGSSYNEQF
TRBV29-1 | SVEDIGEQY
TRBV18 | ASSPGLDETQY
TRBV10-3 | AIRQNTEAF
TRBV6-6 | ASSYSKGLAYYEQY
TRBV30 | AWSTTGQGAIFGKTQY
TRBV19 | ASSIDSATNYGYT
TRBV28 | ASSSRFVGTATTHIGTQY
TRBV4-1 | ASSPGGATYEQY
TRBV4-3 | ASSHGVAGNNEQF
TRBV3-1/TRBV3-2 | ASSQTHSGRETQY
TRBV9 | ASSVMAGGSTDTQY
TRBV10-3 | AISRTEDTQY
TRBV27 | ASSAAEANALSDTQY